What follows is one T cell receptor beta chain and its context. V was trimmed by 4 bases and J by 2 bases, leaving 24 bases between them. Germline CDR1 reads SGHTA; CDR2 reads FQGNSA. CDR3 length: 18 residues. This entry comes from a study of blood T cell repertoires in COVID-19. Study context: Recovered status in Cohort 3 required two negative PCRs, clearance, or symptom resolution. The study drew acute and convalescent COVID-19 samples from the United States, Italy and Spain.

Participants had their cohort set by participant-reported clinical history. The protocol was immunoSEQ multiplex PCR, while the TCRdb copy is restricted to in-frame clones and leaves out a portion. Of roughly 210,000 clones listed, roughly 84% are singletons. The sequence derives from a man aged 30 to 45 in a cohort exposed to, infected with or recovered from COVID-19 (not recorded which). The sample taken for sequencing was PBMCs or T cells enriched from blood (not recorded which). This chain uses TRBV7-2 with TRBJ2-7; D is possibly TRBD1 (7 bases). The CDR3 is CASSSRWGEDRAAYEQYF. CDR3 nucleotides: TGTGCCAGCAGCTCCCGGTGGGGGGAAGACAGGGCAGCCTACGAGCAGTACTTC.